These T cell receptor beta chains were read from a single sample in a study of long-term antiretroviral therapy in people with HIV. The table came from immunoSEQ multiplex PCR; TCRdb's copy has only in-frame clones and leaves some out. This repertoire shows approximately 31,000 clones, approximately 84% found once; its top ten account for roughly 8%. This specimen was unsorted PBMCs, taken 3.1 years after starting antiretroviral therapy. The receptors derive from a woman in her fifties or sixties with HIV. The CDR3 runs from the conserved cysteine through the conserved F or W. Each record gives: CDR3 length, J gene, V gene, CDR3 protein.

16 TRBJ2-3 TRBV28 CASSLGSLAGTDTQYF
14 TRBJ2-5 TRBV18 CASSPRSREEAQYF
16 TRBJ2-3 TRBV7-5 CARSLASGGGTDTQYF
15 TRBJ2-6 TRBV7-2 CASSRTGGGPNVLTF
15 TRBJ1-3 TRBV30 CAWSRLGPSGNTIYF
15 TRBJ1-5 TRBV18 CASSPDRGGNQPQHF
15 TRBJ2-5 TRBV5-6 CASSLGLAGVETQYF
11 TRBJ2-5 TRBV7-7 CASSFGETQYF
10 TRBJ1-1 TRBV6-6 CASSYGYAFF
15 TRBJ1-6 TRBV27 CASSPRDIGDSPLHF
14 TRBJ2-1 TRBV29-1 CSVARDTNYNEQFF
18 TRBJ2-7 TRBV10-3 CAIRDPGQGLIDLGEQYF
13 TRBJ1-6 TRBV27 CASSLEPNSPLHF
13 TRBJ2-3 TRBV19 CASSTHSTDTQYF
14 TRBJ2-5 TRBV6-5 CASSLAGLKETQYF
15 TRBJ1-1 TRBV27 CASSLYGGPDTEAFF
12 TRBJ1-1 TRBV18 CASSPLNTEAFF
15 TRBJ2-2 TRBV19 CASSSLTANTGELFF
13 TRBJ1-2 TRBV27 CASSPQGTYGYTF
16 TRBJ2-3 TRBV5-6 CASSLTTGTLTDTQYF
16 TRBJ2-2 TRBV5-6 CASSQGLAVGSGELFF
10 TRBJ2-1 TRBV10-2 CASSSYEQFF
13 TRBJ1-6 TRBV5-3 CARGPTHNSPLHF
14 TRBJ2-5 TRBV10-1 CASSEETGMETQYF
11 TRBJ1-2 TRBV6-6 CASSRRDGYTF
12 TRBJ1-1 TRBV29-1 CSGTTLNTEAFF
13 TRBJ1-1 TRBV30 CAWSGDRGEGAFF
16 TRBJ2-1 TRBV5-1 CASSFHRDRGYNEQFF
15 TRBJ1-2 TRBV18 CASSQGTGGNYGYTF
17 TRBJ2-6 TRBV19 CASSIGVGQTGANVLTF
15 TRBJ2-1 TRBV7-7 CASSPLAGGVNEQFF
17 TRBJ1-2 TRBV4-1 CASSQDRRTHSNYGYTF
14 TRBJ2-6 TRBV29-1 CSVGIGTGANVLTF
15 TRBJ1-6 TRBV5-1 CASSSYEEGDSPLHF
17 TRBJ1-5 TRBV7-9 CASSALQGGYSNQPQHF
13 TRBJ2-7 TRBV7-3 CASSIQGGNEQYF